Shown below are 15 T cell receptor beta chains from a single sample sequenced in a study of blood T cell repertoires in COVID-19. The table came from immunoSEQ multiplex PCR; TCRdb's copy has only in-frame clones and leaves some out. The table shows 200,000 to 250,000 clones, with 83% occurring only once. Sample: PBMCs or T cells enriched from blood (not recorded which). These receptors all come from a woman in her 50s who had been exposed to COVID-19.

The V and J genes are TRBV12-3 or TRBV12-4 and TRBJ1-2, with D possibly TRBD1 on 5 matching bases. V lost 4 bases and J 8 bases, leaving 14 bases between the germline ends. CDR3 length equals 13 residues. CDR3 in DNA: TGTGCCAGCAGTTCCGACCGGGGGAAAGGCTACACCTTC. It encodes CASSSDRGKGYTF.

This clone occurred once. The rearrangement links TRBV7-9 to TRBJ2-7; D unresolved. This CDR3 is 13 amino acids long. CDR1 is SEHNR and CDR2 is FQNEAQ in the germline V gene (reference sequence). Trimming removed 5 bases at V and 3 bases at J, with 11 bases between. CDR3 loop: CASSNQVDYEQYF. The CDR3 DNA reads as TGTGCCAGCAGCAATCAGGTAGACTACGAGCAGTACTTC.

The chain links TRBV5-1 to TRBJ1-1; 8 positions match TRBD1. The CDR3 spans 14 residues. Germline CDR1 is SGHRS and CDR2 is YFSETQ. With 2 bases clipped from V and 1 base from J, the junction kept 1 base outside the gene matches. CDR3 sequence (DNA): TGCGCCAGCAGCTTCAGGGGGCCGAACACTGAAGCTTTCTTT. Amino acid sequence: CASSFRGPNTEAFF. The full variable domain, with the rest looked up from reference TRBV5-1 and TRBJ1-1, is KAGVTQTPRYLIKTRGQQVTLSCSPISGHRSVSWYQQTPGQGLQFLFEYFSETQRNKGNFPGRFSGRQFSNSRSEMNVSTLELGDSALYLCASSFRGPNTEAFFGQGTRLTVV.

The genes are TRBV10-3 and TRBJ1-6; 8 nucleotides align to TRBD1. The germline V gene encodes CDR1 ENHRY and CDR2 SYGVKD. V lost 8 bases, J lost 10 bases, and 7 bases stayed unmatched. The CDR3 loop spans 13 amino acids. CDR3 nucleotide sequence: TGTGCCATCCTGGACAGGGAGGGATCACCCCTCCACTTT. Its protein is CAILDREGSPLHF.

CDR3 nucleotides: TGTGCCAGCAGCTTGGACTTTTGGGGCTACACCTTC. Translation: CASSLDFWGYTF. The chain has TRBV12-3 or TRBV12-4 and TRBJ1-2; D unresolved. This CDR3 spans 12 amino acids. V shed 6 bases and J shed 8 bases, with 13 bases lying between them.

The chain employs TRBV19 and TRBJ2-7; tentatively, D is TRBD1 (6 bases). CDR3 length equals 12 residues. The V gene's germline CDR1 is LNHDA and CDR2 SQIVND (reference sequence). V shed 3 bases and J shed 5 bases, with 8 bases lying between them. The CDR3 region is CASSIGQNEQYF. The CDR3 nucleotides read TGTGCCAGTAGTATCGGACAGAACGAGCAGTACTTC.

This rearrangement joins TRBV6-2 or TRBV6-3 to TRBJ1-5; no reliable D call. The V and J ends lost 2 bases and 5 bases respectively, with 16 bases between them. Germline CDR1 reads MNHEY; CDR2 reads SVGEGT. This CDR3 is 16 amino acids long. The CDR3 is CASSYLPTVTDQPQHF. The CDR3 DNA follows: TGTGCCAGCAGTTACCTTCCTACAGTAACCGATCAGCCCCAGCATTTT.

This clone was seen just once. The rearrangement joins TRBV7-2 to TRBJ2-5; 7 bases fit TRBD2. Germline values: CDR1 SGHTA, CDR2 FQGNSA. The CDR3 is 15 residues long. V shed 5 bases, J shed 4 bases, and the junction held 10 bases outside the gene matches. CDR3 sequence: CASSRWGGSGETQYF. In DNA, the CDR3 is TGTGCCAGCAGCCGGTGGGGGGGGTCGGGAGAGACCCAGTACTTC.

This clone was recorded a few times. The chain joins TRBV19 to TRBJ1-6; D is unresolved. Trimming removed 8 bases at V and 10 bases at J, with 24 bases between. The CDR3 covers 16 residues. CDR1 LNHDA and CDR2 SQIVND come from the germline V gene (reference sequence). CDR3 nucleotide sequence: TGTGCCAGTCGGGCCCCCGGGAGCGCGGGTAACTCACCCCTCCACTTT. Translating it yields CASRAPGSAGNSPLHF.

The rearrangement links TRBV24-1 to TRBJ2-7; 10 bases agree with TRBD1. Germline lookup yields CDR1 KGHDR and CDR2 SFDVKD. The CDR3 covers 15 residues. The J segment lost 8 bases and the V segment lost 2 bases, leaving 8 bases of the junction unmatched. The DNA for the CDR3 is TGTGCCACCAGTGATTCCGGGACAGGGGAATTCCAGCAGTACTTC. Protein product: CATSDSGTGEFQQYF.

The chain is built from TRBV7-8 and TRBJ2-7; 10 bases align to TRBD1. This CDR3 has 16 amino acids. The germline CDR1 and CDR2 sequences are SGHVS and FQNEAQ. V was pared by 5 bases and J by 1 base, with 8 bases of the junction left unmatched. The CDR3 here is CASSPLGQGGSYEQYF. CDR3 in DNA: TGTGCCAGCAGCCCCCTTGGACAGGGGGGATCCTACGAGCAGTACTTC.

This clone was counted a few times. CDR3 DNA sequence: TGTGCCAGCAGTCCTCTGGGGCCGACTGAAGCTTTCTTT. It codes for CASSPLGPTEAFF. The chain is built from TRBV27 and TRBJ1-1, with a possible D match to TRBD1 (5 bases). CDR1 and CDR2 from the germline V gene are MNHEY and SMNVEV (reference sequence). This CDR3 comprises 13 residues. V was trimmed by 5 bases and J by 5 bases, leaving 12 bases between them.

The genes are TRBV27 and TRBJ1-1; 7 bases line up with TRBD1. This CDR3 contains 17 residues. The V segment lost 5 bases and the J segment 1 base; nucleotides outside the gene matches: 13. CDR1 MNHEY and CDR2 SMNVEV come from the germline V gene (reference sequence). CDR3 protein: CASSTIRVRGRNTEAFF. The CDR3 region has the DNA TGTGCCAGCAGTACCATTCGGGTGAGGGGGCGGAACACTGAAGCTTTCTTT.

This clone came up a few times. The DNA for the CDR3 is TGTGCCAGCAGCTTGCGCAGGGTCGTAAGTGGCTACACCTTC. As protein: CASSLRRVVSGYTF. This rearrangement joins TRBV5-6 to TRBJ1-2; possibly TRBD1 for D (5 bases). Germline loops: CDR1 SGHDT, CDR2 YYEEEE. The CDR3 consists of 14 residues. Trimming shortened V by 1 base and J by 7 bases, and 14 bases separated the two germline ends. The entire variable domain, with the rest obtained from reference TRBV5-6 and TRBJ1-2, is as follows: DAGVTQSPTHLIKTRGQQVTLRCSPKSGHDTVSWYQQALGQGPQFIFQYYEEEERQRGNFPDRFSGHQFPNYSSELNVNALLLGDSALYLCASSLRRVVSGYTFGSGTRLTVV.

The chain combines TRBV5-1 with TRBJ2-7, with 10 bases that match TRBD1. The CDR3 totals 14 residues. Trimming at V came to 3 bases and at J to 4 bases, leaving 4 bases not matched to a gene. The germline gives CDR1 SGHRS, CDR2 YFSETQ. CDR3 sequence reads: CASSSSGQGYEQYF. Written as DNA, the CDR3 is TGCGCCAGCAGCTCCTCGGGACAGGGGTACGAGCAGTACTTC.